Below are 17 T cell receptor beta chains sequenced from a single sample in a study of T cell repertoires in cytomegalovirus infection. Using its own MiXCR run on the reads, TCRdb lists one record per CDR3 protein. The sample lists approximately 630,000 distinct CDR3 sequences, about 24% occurring once. Input material: CD8+ T cells from PBMCs. The receptors here all came from a human donor in good health (CMV status not recorded). Some clones in this sample may be carry-over from other donors' samples.

This clonotype showed up just once. A much larger clone is a single base away; this may be a read error. The chain links TRBV28 to TRBJ1-6; the match to TRBD1 covers 7 bases. The CDR3 spans 14 residues. Germline lookup yields CDR1 MDHEN and CDR2 SYDVKM. The CDR3 here is CASSLGTDYSLLHF. DNA of the CDR3: TGTGCCAGCAGCCTCGGGACAGATTATTCACTCCTCCACTTT. Full variable domain (outside the CDR3, taken from reference TRBV28 and TRBJ1-6): DVKVTQSSRYLVKRTGEKVFLECVQDMDHENMFWYRQDPGLGLRLIYFSYDVKMKEKGDIPEGYSVSREKKERFSLILESASTNQTSMYLCASSLGTDYSLLHFGNGTRLTVT.

Details on this clonotype: One end of the junction varies from germline; a read error may be responsible. CDR3 in amino acids: CTSSYGGEIYNEQFF. The CDR3, as DNA: TGTACCAGCAGTTACGGGGGTGAGATCTACAATGAGCAGTTCTTC. The chain couples TRBV6-2 or TRBV6-3 to TRBJ2-1; a possible D gene is TRBD2 (6 bases). This CDR3 comprises 15 residues. Per germline, CDR1 MNHEY and CDR2 SVGEGT.

This clonotype was picked up many times. The chain is built from TRBV2 and TRBJ2-7, with TRBD1 matching 9 bases. Germline trimming cut 6 bases from V and 3 bases from J; bases unmatched to any gene: 9. Per germline, CDR1 SNHLY and CDR2 FYNNEI. The CDR3 consists of 15 residues. CDR3 protein: CASSRRGQGVYEQYV. The CDR3 region has the DNA TGTGCCAGCAGCAGAAGGGGACAGGGCGTCTACGAGCAGTACGTC.

This clonotype turned up a few times. The rearrangement uses TRBV10-2 and TRBJ2-3; D is perhaps TRBD1 (6 bases). V dropped 0 bases and J dropped 4 bases, with 8 bases sitting between them. CDR3 length equals 14 residues. The germline CDR1 and CDR2 sequences are WSHSY and SAAADI. CDR3 DNA: TGCGCCAGCAGTGAGTCGAACAGGGCAGATACGCAGTATTTT. Residues: CASSESNRADTQYF.

This clonotype was detected a few times. This chain uses TRBV28 with TRBJ1-2; D remains ambiguous. CDR1 and CDR2 (germline): MDHEN, SYDVKM. The CDR3 contains 14 residues. V was shortened by 6 bases and J by 6 bases, with 17 bases between the two germline ends. The CDR3 DNA sequence: TGTGCCAGCAGACTACTCGGGCCAGGCCATGGCTACACCTTC. It translates to CASRLLGPGHGYTF.

This clonotype has only a few counts. The chain carries TRBV6-6 and TRBJ2-1; perhaps TRBD1 as D (5 bases). The CDR3 loop spans 16 amino acids. Trimming cost V 2 bases and J 0 bases, with 11 bases left between them. In germline, CDR1 is MNHNY, CDR2 SVGAGI (reference sequence). The CDR3 DNA sequence: TGTGCCAGCAGTTACATCGACAGTCTCTCCTACAATGAGCAGTTCTTC. Residues: CASSYIDSLSYNEQFF.

This chain uses TRBV6-6 with TRBJ2-2, with 8 nucleotides matching TRBD2. The CDR3 has 13 residues. CDR1 MNHNY and CDR2 SVGAGI come from the germline V gene (reference sequence). Unmatched junction bases numbered 4, after V lost 7 bases and J lost 6 bases. The CDR3 here is CASTIAGSGELFF. Here the CDR3 DNA reads TGTGCCAGCACCATAGCGGGGTCCGGGGAGCTGTTTTTT.

V and J are TRBV15 and TRBJ2-1; weak D call: TRBD2 (6 bases). The CDR3 is 18 amino acids. Trimming cost V 0 bases and J 5 bases, with 20 bases left between them. Germline-derived CDR1 and CDR2 are LNHNV and YYDKDF (reference sequence). This CDR3 is CATSRDMRGSLRNNEQFF. The CDR3, as DNA: TGTGCCACCAGCAGAGATATGCGGGGTTCGTTGAGGAACAATGAGCAGTTCTTC.

This chain uses TRBV28 with TRBJ1-1, with unresolved D. The V end lost 3 bases, the J end lost 5 bases, and 25 bases lay between the germline ends. CDR1 MDHEN and CDR2 SYDVKM come from the germline V gene. The CDR3 contains 18 residues. DNA of the CDR3: TGTGCCAGCAGTTTTGTAGCTCGCCGTTTAAGAGTCGGGACTGAAGCTTTCTTT. This sequence encodes CASSFVARRLRVGTEAFF.

This clonotype was seen many times. The chain uses TRBV7-6 and TRBJ2-3; TRBD2 aligns across 11 bases. J was trimmed by 6 bases and V by 3 bases; bases with no gene match: 8. CDR3 length equals 16 residues. Germline loops: CDR1 SGHVS, CDR2 FNYEAQ. This CDR3 is CASSFELAGAEDTQYF. The CDR3 DNA reads TGTGCCAGCAGCTTCGAACTAGCGGGGGCCGAGGATACGCAGTATTTT.

In its sample, this clonotype was seen many times. The chain links TRBV6-4 to TRBJ1-5, with D unclear. Germline values: CDR1 MRHNA, CDR2 SNTAGT. The CDR3 spans 13 residues. V shed 10 bases and J shed 7 bases, with 17 bases lying between them. The CDR3 bases are TGTGCCACCACTCGTAGGCTGGGGCAGCCCCAGCATTTT. As protein: CATTRRLGQPQHF.

This clonotype was seen ten or more times. The rearrangement uses TRBV11-2 and TRBJ2-1; D is unclear. CDR3 length equals 13 residues. The germline V and J ends were trimmed by 5 bases and 3 bases, with 8 bases remaining between them. Germline CDR1 SGHAT, CDR2 FQNNGV. Here the CDR3 reads CASSPSYYNEQFF. For the CDR3, the DNA is TGTGCCAGCAGCCCGTCCTACTACAATGAGCAGTTCTTC.

This chain connects TRBV29-1 to TRBJ2-7; D is unclear. V was shortened by 5 bases and J by 3 bases, with 11 bases between the two germline ends. Germline-derived CDR1 and CDR2 are SQVTM and ANQGSEA. This CDR3 has 12 residues. CDR3 in DNA: TGCAGCGTTCCCGTGAGGAACTACGAGCAGTACGTC. Residues: CSVPVRNYEQYV.

The rearrangement uses TRBV20-1 and TRBJ1-2, with D uncertain. V lost 0 bases, J lost 2 bases, and 10 bases lay in between. The CDR3 is 14 residues long. In germline, CDR1 is DFQATT, CDR2 SNEGSKA (reference sequence). CDR3 sequence reads: CSARDSGSNYGYTF. CDR3 sequence (DNA): TGCAGTGCTAGAGATAGCGGCAGCAACTATGGCTACACCTTC.

This clonotype has ten or more counts. V and J are TRBV6-5 and TRBJ1-1; tentative D call: TRBD1 (6 bases). Trimming removed 0 bases at V and 5 bases at J, with 7 bases between. CDR3 length: 13 amino acids. Germline V gene lookup returns CDR1 MNHEY and CDR2 SVGAGI. The DNA of the CDR3 is TGTGCCAGCAGTTACTCCCAGGGGACTGAAGCTTTCTTT. This sequence encodes CASSYSQGTEAFF.

V is TRBV6-5 and J is TRBJ1-5; D unresolved. Trimming cost V 6 bases and J 3 bases, with 18 bases left between them. The CDR3 is 16 residues long. CDR1 is MNHEY, CDR2 SVGAGI, per germline. CDR3 DNA sequence: TGTGCCAGCAGCCTAACCCGAGGGTCAAACAATCAGCCCCAGCATTTT. Its protein product is CASSLTRGSNNQPQHF.

This chain links TRBV20-1 with TRBJ2-5; a possible D gene is TRBD2 (7 bases). Germline V gene data show CDR1 as DFQATT and CDR2 as SNEGSKA (reference sequence). Trimming shortened V by 0 bases and J by 5 bases, and 16 bases separated the two germline ends. CDR3 length equals 15 residues. This CDR3 reads CSARDERGGWETQYF. Written as DNA, the CDR3 is TGCAGTGCTAGAGATGAGCGCGGGGGCTGGGAGACCCAGTACTTC.